The 31 T cell receptor beta chains presented below share a single source sample, sequenced in a study of cytomegalovirus exposure and HLA in healthy donors. The PCR had 60 Vbeta and 13 Jbeta primers. Profiling relied on immunoSEQ multiplex PCR, and the TCRdb table lists in-frame clones only, not all of them. The repertoire table contains tens of thousands of clones. The sample taken for sequencing was PBMCs. All receptors derive from a man aged 35-49 years in good health and CMV-seropositive.

This chain links TRBV19 with TRBJ2-3, with 10 bases matching TRBD1. Germline values: CDR1 LNHDA, CDR2 SQIVND (reference sequence). V shed 4 bases and J 5 bases; nucleotides not matched to a gene: 9. The CDR3 sequence is 16 residues long. The CDR3 nucleotides are TGTGCCAGTAGTAGGGGGGACAGGGGAAAGGGAGATACGCAGTATTTT. This encodes CASSRGDRGKGDTQYF.

The CDR3 is CASNEGRSYNEQFF. Here the CDR3 DNA reads TGTGCCAGTAATGAGGGGAGGTCCTACAATGAGCAGTTCTTC. The V gene is TRBV19, the J gene TRBJ2-1; possibly TRBD2 for D (6 bases). Trimming cost V 7 bases and J 1 base, with 11 bases left between them. In germline, CDR1 is LNHDA, CDR2 SQIVND (reference sequence). The CDR3 runs 14 residues.

The V gene is TRBV5-6, the J gene TRBJ1-1; 7 bases are shared with TRBD1. The germline CDR1 and CDR2 sequences are SGHDT and YYEEEE. J lost 11 bases, V lost 5 bases, and 15 bases had no gene match. This CDR3 region has 14 residues. The CDR3 bases are TGTGCCAGCAGAACCGGGACAGCGTTAGTAGGGGCTTTCTTT. It is translated as CASRTGTALVGAFF.

J is TRBJ2-7 and V is TRBV28, with D tentatively TRBD2 (5 bases). Germline CDR1 is MDHEN and CDR2 is SYDVKM. The CDR3 spans 14 residues. Trimming removed 6 bases from V and 4 bases from J, with 16 bases in between. The CDR3: CASSGVGLEYEQYF. The DNA of the CDR3 is TGTGCCAGCAGCGGCGTAGGACTGGAGTACGAGCAGTACTTC.

The CDR3 DNA is TGTGCCAGCTCACCACGTGAAAGCGGGAGCGGCACCGGGGAGCTGTTTTTT. Amino acids: CASSPRESGSGTGELFF. V usage is TRBV18 and J usage is TRBJ2-2; 8 positions match TRBD2. This CDR3 region has 17 residues. Germline CDR1 and CDR2: KGHSH and LQKENI. The junction had 8 bases not matched to a gene; V was cut back by 1 base and J by 4 bases.

The chain is built from TRBV25-1 and TRBJ1-1; D perhaps matches TRBD1 (5 bases). V was clipped by 3 bases and J by 2 bases, with 10 bases between them. Per the germline V gene, CDR1 is MGHDK and CDR2 is SYGVNS. This CDR3 spans 14 amino acids. The CDR3 loop reads CASSDQGINTEAFF. The DNA for the CDR3 is TGTGCCAGCAGTGACCAGGGTATAAACACTGAAGCTTTCTTT.

In nucleotides, the CDR3 is TGTGCCAGCTCACCCGACAAAGAAGAGACCCAGTACTTC. It codes for CASSPDKEETQYF. This sequence joins TRBV18 and TRBJ2-5; D not certain. Trimming removed 3 bases at V and 3 bases at J, with 8 bases between. In germline, CDR1 is KGHSH, CDR2 LQKENI. The CDR3 is 13 amino acids.

A remark on this clone: Other DNA sequences in this sample translate to the same CDR3. The chain is built from TRBV7-9 and TRBJ2-7; TRBD1 matches at 9 bases. Germline values: CDR1 SEHNR, CDR2 FQNEAQ (reference sequence). With 5 bases clipped from V and 2 bases from J, the junction kept 13 bases outside the gene matches. This CDR3 contains 17 residues. As DNA, the CDR3 is TGTGCCAGCAGCCCCCCGGGACAGGGTGCACATCCCTACGAGCAGTACTTC. Its translation: CASSPPGQGAHPYEQYF.

The V gene is TRBV15, the J gene TRBJ1-1, with 7 bases lining up with TRBD1. Germline V CDR1 and CDR2: LNHNV, YYDKDF (reference sequence). The CDR3 extends over 15 amino acids. Unmatched junction bases numbered 6, after V lost 1 base and J lost 4 bases. DNA for the CDR3: TGTGCCACCAGCAGAGGACAGGGTTGGGCCACTGAAGCTTTCTTT. Its translation: CATSRGQGWATEAFF.

The V and J genes are TRBV6-5 and TRBJ2-7; 9 bases align to TRBD1. CDR3 length: 15 residues. V was clipped by 5 bases and J by 2 bases; unmatched bases: 7. CDR1 is MNHEY and CDR2 is SVGAGI in the germline V gene. The CDR3 sequence is CASSTRDRAPYEQYF. The CDR3 nucleotides read TGTGCCAGCAGTACCCGGGACAGGGCCCCCTACGAGCAGTACTTC.

The rearrangement links TRBV5-4 to TRBJ2-5; 7 nucleotides line up with TRBD1. Near its end, the DNA agrees better with TRBJ2-7, so the J call may be wrong. There are 15 residues in the CDR3. CDR1 is SGHNT and CDR2 is YYREEE in the germline V gene (reference sequence). The DNA of the CDR3 is TGTGCCAGCAGCTTGGACAGGGGATCCCCCTACGAGCAGTACTTC. It codes for CASSLDRGSPYEQYF.

CDR3 protein: CASGHGGRYEQYF. The CDR3 nucleotides are TGTGCCAGCGGACACGGGGGGCGATACGAGCAGTACTTC. J is TRBJ2-7 and V is TRBV27; perhaps TRBD2 as D (7 bases). The germline gives CDR1 MNHEY, CDR2 SMNVEV (reference sequence). Trimming took 8 bases from V and 4 from J, leaving 15 bases between them. This CDR3 is 13 amino acids long.

The V and J genes are TRBV6-5 and TRBJ1-1, with a possible D match to TRBD1 (6 bases). Germline loops: CDR1 MNHEY, CDR2 SVGAGI. The CDR3 covers 14 residues. V lost 8 bases and J 1 base, leaving 14 bases between the germline ends. CDR3 protein: CASSWLGANTEAFF. Here the CDR3 DNA reads TGTGCCAGCTCTTGGCTGGGGGCGAACACTGAAGCTTTCTTT.

The chain links TRBV11-1 to TRBJ2-1; 9 bases are shared with TRBD2. The trim removed 5 bases at V and 3 bases at J, leaving 2 bases unmatched. Germline CDR1 SGHAT, CDR2 FQDESV (reference sequence). The CDR3 has 14 amino acids. The CDR3 loop reads CASSRRGGYNEQFF. In DNA form, the CDR3 reads TGTGCCAGCAGCCGGCGGGGGGGCTACAATGAGCAGTTCTTC.

V usage is TRBV7-6 and J usage is TRBJ1-2; tentatively, D is TRBD1 (6 bases). The CDR3 has 14 amino acids. V lost 1 base and J lost 3, with 9 bases in between. Germline V gene data show CDR1 as SGHVS and CDR2 as FNYEAQ. The CDR3 DNA is TGTGCCAGCAGCTTAGAGGACAGCTACTATGGCTACACCTTC. It encodes CASSLEDSYYGYTF.

The rearrangement uses TRBV11-2 and TRBJ1-3; the match to TRBD1 covers 12 bases. With 5 bases clipped from V and 3 bases from J, the junction kept 2 bases outside the gene matches. This CDR3 spans 15 amino acids. CDR1 and CDR2 from the germline V gene are SGHAT and FQNNGV. The CDR3 DNA is TGTGCCAGCAGCGGGACAGGGGGCTTTGGAAACACCATATATTTT. Protein: CASSGTGGFGNTIYF.

This rearrangement joins TRBV7-3 to TRBJ2-5; the match to TRBD2 covers 13 bases. J was trimmed by 2 bases and V by 4 bases; bases with no gene match: 4. The CDR3 loop spans 16 amino acids. CDR1 and CDR2 (germline): SGHTA, FQGTGA. In DNA, the CDR3 is TGTGCCAGCAGCTCGGGGACTAGCGGGGTGCAAGAGACCCAGTACTTC. Encoded protein: CASSSGTSGVQETQYF.

The rearrangement links TRBV4-3 to TRBJ1-1, with 8 bases aligning to TRBD1. CDR1 and CDR2 (germline): LGHNA, YSLEER. Trimming at V came to 0 bases and at J to 5 bases, leaving 5 bases not matched to a gene. CDR3 size: 15 residues. CDR3 nucleotide sequence: TGCGCCAGCAGCCAAGATATCGGACAGGGAACTGAAGCTTTCTTT. Translated, it gives CASSQDIGQGTEAFF.

This sequence joins TRBV11-2 and TRBJ2-2; tentatively, D is TRBD1 (6 bases). V lost 1 base, J lost 7 bases, and 10 bases lay in between. The CDR3 runs 14 residues. CDR1 is SGHAT and CDR2 is FQNNGV in the germline V gene. CDR3 loop: CASSLVRGNGELFF. CDR3 in DNA: TGTGCCAGCAGCTTAGTCAGGGGTAACGGGGAGCTGTTTTTT.

The DNA for the CDR3 is TGTGCCAGCTCACCTCCCGGGTCCCGCAATCAGCCCCAGCATTTT. It yields the protein CASSPPGSRNQPQHF. The rearrangement links TRBV18 to TRBJ1-5; no clear D. V gave up 3 bases and J gave up 2 bases, with 11 bases separating them. The CDR3 consists of 15 residues. The germline V gene encodes CDR1 KGHSH and CDR2 LQKENI.

The V call is TRBV4-2, the J call TRBJ2-7; 7 bases are a match to TRBD2. Germline V gene sequence: CDR1 LGHNA, CDR2 YNFKEQ. J was trimmed by 7 bases and V by 0 bases; bases with no gene match: 9. The CDR3 has 15 amino acids. CDR3 amino acids: CASSQDLGGDDEQYF. The CDR3 DNA is TGTGCCAGCAGCCAAGATCTTGGGGGGGATGATGAGCAGTACTTC.

The chain couples TRBV19 to TRBJ2-7; a weak D match, TRBD2 (6 bases). The V and J ends lost 10 bases and 2 bases respectively, with 18 bases between them. Germline V gene lookup returns CDR1 LNHDA and CDR2 SQIVND (reference sequence). The CDR3 runs 14 residues. CDR3 protein: CATTPPGVTYEQYF. The CDR3 coding sequence is TGTGCCACCACCCCCCCGGGAGTAACCTACGAGCAGTACTTC.

V is TRBV6-5 and J is TRBJ2-5; D is uncertain. Trimming pared 2 bases from V and 9 bases from J, leaving 4 bases between. Germline V gene lookup returns CDR1 MNHEY and CDR2 SVGAGI. The CDR3 runs 10 residues. CDR3: CASSYGPQYF. CDR3 nucleotide sequence: TGTGCCAGCAGTTACGGGCCCCAGTACTTC.

The CDR3 is CASARDRGQPQHF. In DNA, the CDR3 is TGTGCCAGCGCCCGGGACAGGGGTCAGCCCCAGCATTTT. The chain combines TRBV6-5 with TRBJ1-5; 10 nucleotides line up with TRBD1. The germline V gene has CDR1 MNHEY and CDR2 SVGAGI. V shed 8 bases, J shed 6 bases, and the junction held 4 bases outside the gene matches. The CDR3 runs 13 residues.

The chain has TRBV19 and TRBJ2-3; weak D call: TRBD2 (6 bases). The CDR3 loop spans 17 amino acids. Trimming took 4 bases from V and 0 from J, leaving 17 bases between them. Germline V CDR1 and CDR2: LNHDA, SQIVND (reference sequence). CDR3 sequence reads: CASSTIRAGSSTDTQYF. The CDR3 DNA reads as TGTGCCAGTAGTACTATTAGGGCGGGGTCTAGCACAGATACGCAGTATTTT.

J is TRBJ1-1 and V is TRBV6-5; 7 bases line up with TRBD1. CDR1 and CDR2 from the germline V gene are MNHEY and SVGAGI. The CDR3 consists of 14 residues. Unmatched junction bases numbered 8, after V lost 6 bases and J lost 4 bases. CDR3 bases: TGTGCCAGCAGCCAAGGGGGCTGGGGCACTGAAGCTTTCTTT. Its translation is CASSQGGWGTEAFF.

This sequence joins TRBV6-5 and TRBJ1-2; D not certain. Germline CDR1 is MNHEY and CDR2 is SVGAGI. This CDR3 has 11 residues. Trimming cost V 10 bases and J 7 bases, with 13 bases left between them. The CDR3 coding sequence is TGTGCCACCCAGCGAGGAGGTGGCTACACCTTC. Its translation is CATQRGGGYTF.

The gene calls are TRBV9 and TRBJ2-3, with D perhaps TRBD1 (5 bases). Trimming shortened V by 4 bases and J by 2 bases, and 11 bases separated the two germline ends. The length of the CDR3 is 14 residues. Germline V gene data show CDR1 as SGDLS and CDR2 as YYNGEE. CDR3 region: CASSPSGATDTQYF. As DNA, the CDR3 is TGTGCCAGCAGCCCATCTGGGGCCACAGATACGCAGTATTTT. Variable domain in full (rest from reference TRBV9 and TRBJ2-3): DSGVTQTPKHLITATGQRVTLRCSPRSGDLSVYWYQQSLDQGLQFLIQYYNGEERAKGNILERFSAQQFPDLHSELNLSSLELGDSALYFCASSPSGATDTQYFGPGTRLTVL.

The V gene is TRBV6-5, the J gene TRBJ1-1; maybe TRBD1 (5 bases). Germline V gene lookup returns CDR1 MNHEY and CDR2 SVGAGI. Trimming stripped 6 bases from V and 4 bases from J, with 6 bases between. The length of the CDR3 is 11 residues. CDR3 protein: CASRGGTEAFF. The DNA of the CDR3 is TGTGCCAGCAGGGGGGGCACTGAAGCTTTCTTT.

V gene TRBV27 combines with J gene TRBJ2-7; 9 bases are shared with TRBD2. Per the germline V gene, CDR1 is MNHEY and CDR2 is SMNVEV (reference sequence). Trimming took 4 bases from V and 4 from J; bases not matched to a gene: 14. The CDR3 spans 17 residues. The CDR3: CASSSVRVGLAGYEQYF. Written as DNA, the CDR3 is TGTGCCAGCAGTTCGGTAAGGGTGGGTCTAGCGGGATACGAGCAGTACTTC.

V and J are TRBV27 and TRBJ2-7; the match to TRBD2 covers 14 bases. This CDR3 contains 17 residues. CDR1 is MNHEY and CDR2 is SMNVEV in the germline V gene (reference sequence). The ends lost 6 bases at V and 1 base at J; junction bases unmatched: 8. The CDR3 region is CASRLGLAGGGSYEQYF. The DNA of the CDR3 is TGTGCCAGCAGGCTAGGACTAGCGGGAGGAGGGTCCTACGAGCAGTACTTC.